This T cell receptor (beta chain) appears in the sequencing data of a study of cytomegalovirus exposure and HLA in healthy donors. Findings and caveats of the study: A previous analysis found most TCR beta V segments productive roughly 90% or roughly 30% of the time. For most subjects, TCR beta sequences were reported to predict HLA-A and HLA-B alleles with accuracy.

Use of 60 Vbeta and 13 Jbeta primers characterized the PCR. Clones were read by immunoSEQ multiplex PCR, and TCRdb kept only the in-frame ones, dropping some. This sample has roughly 150,000 clones, with around four fifths found just once. As for this clone: The antigen is undetermined.

With 3 bases removed from V and 6 bases from J, the gap between germline ends came to 15 bases. This CDR3 contains 15 residues. The germline V gene has CDR1 KGHSH and CDR2 LQKENI. The sample consisted of PBMCs. This TCR derives from a male donor in good health and CMV-seronegative. This chain connects TRBV18 to TRBJ1-5; D is possibly TRBD1 (5 bases). Here the CDR3 reads CASSPEGLDGQPQHF. The CDR3 nucleotides are TGTGCCAGCTCACCCGAGGGACTAGACGGTCAGCCCCAGCATTTT.